This is a list of T cell receptor beta chains from one sample in a study of OX40 agonist ivuxolimab in advanced cancers. Here immunoSEQ multiplex PCR was the method, and the copy in TCRdb shows in-frame clones only, minus some. The sample yields 65,000 to 75,000 clones, more than 75% seen once. This specimen was CD4+ or CD8+ T cells sorted from blood, taken in a trial of the OX40 agonist ivuxolimab. These receptors all come from an adult with an advanced solid tumor such as melanoma, head and neck, liver or kidney cancer. Both conserved end residues are part of each CDR3. The D gene is left open where the match is weak. Size is stated for part of the rows, as once, few or many counts, or as a class when the clone is expanded.

TRBJ2-1	TRBD2	NA	TRBV4-1	CASSHPGLAGGPDYNEQFF
TRBJ2-1	TRBD1	NA	TRBV28	CASTKAGGVAYNEQFF
TRBJ1-6	NA	NA	TRBV5-4	CASSLGGPNSPLHF
TRBJ2-1	TRBD2	NA	TRBV7-2	CASSPSGRALEQFF
TRBJ1-6	NA	NA	TRBV10-3	CASGQTDNSPLHF
TRBJ1-2	NA	NA	TRBV20-1	CSAKQAYGYTF
TRBJ2-7	NA	once	TRBV5-6	CASSLIRSYEQYF
TRBJ2-1	NA	NA	TRBV19	CASSTDRVEQFF
TRBJ2-7	NA	NA	TRBV7-9	CASSSTGQTDEQYF
TRBJ1-5	NA	few	TRBV28	CASVKDGNQPQHF
TRBJ1-5	NA	once	TRBV2	CASSVLTGSVLNQPQHF
TRBJ1-2	NA	few	TRBV11-2	CASSFRDTVGYTF
TRBJ1-2	NA	NA	TRBV14	CASSQITGTWNGYTF
TRBJ1-1	NA	NA	TRBV2	CASSEERNTEAFF
TRBJ2-2	TRBD2	NA	TRBV5-1	CASSPSGLAGGANTGELFF
TRBJ2-3	TRBD2	NA	TRBV2	CASSLAGGGAGTQYF
TRBJ1-6	NA	NA	TRBV10-3	CAISESPGRINSPLHF
TRBJ2-2	TRBD1	NA	TRBV6-1	CASMDRDRGSGELFF
TRBJ2-3	TRBD2	NA	TRBV6-1	CASSEAISGGGTDTQYF
TRBJ1-4	NA	NA	TRBV7-8	CASSLSRMANEKLFF
TRBJ2-3	NA	NA	TRBV10-3	CAISPSGADTQYF
TRBJ1-2	TRBD1	NA	TRBV28	CASSSRSYRGLDYGYTF
TRBJ2-6	TRBD2	NA	TRBV7-9	CASSPLEGRDSGANVLTF
TRBJ2-1	NA	NA	TRBV6-4	CASSVTSTSYNEQFF
TRBJ1-4	NA	NA	TRBV7-9	CASSPSGAGEKLFF
TRBJ1-1	TRBD1	NA	TRBV30	CAWRKLLGQGLSTEAFF
TRBJ2-1	NA	few	TRBV29-1	CSVGESARQFF
TRBJ1-1	NA	NA	TRBV10-1	CASTIKSGFLNTEAFF
TRBJ2-5	TRBD2	NA	TRBV27	CASSVSGIGTQYF